Presented here are 26 T cell receptor beta chains from one specimen sequenced in a study of CD8 T cells in ankylosing spondylitis. In TCRdb, the 5' RACE reads were re-called with MiXCR into one record per CDR3 protein. The sample holds approximately 540,000 distinct CDR3 sequences, roughly 13% seen once. The antigens of these receptors remain unknown. Study-wide results and limits: What appeared characteristic of ankylosing spondylitis blood was a TCR beta motif of seven to nine highly homologous variants.

Input material: blood, either unsorted or a sorted T cell fraction (not recorded which). The receptors stem from a male donor with ankylosing spondylitis.

This clonotype was recorded a few times. The chain links TRBV7-8 to TRBJ2-6, with 8 bases matching TRBD2. V shed 4 bases and J 2 bases; nucleotides not matched to a gene: 4. The length of the CDR3 is 16 residues. Germline V gene data show CDR1 as SGHVS and CDR2 as FQNEAQ. The CDR3 loop reads CASSSTGGAGANVLTF. CDR3 sequence (DNA): TGTGCCAGCAGCTCGACCGGGGGGGCTGGGGCCAACGTCCTGACTTTC.

This clonotype was recorded many times. The rearrangement joins TRBV4-1 to TRBJ2-1; 10 bases are shared with TRBD2. Germline loops: CDR1 MGHRA, CDR2 YSYEKL. The V and J ends lost 6 bases and 10 bases, in that order; junction bases with no gene match: 9. The CDR3 has 14 amino acids. The CDR3 DNA sequence: TGCGCCAGCAGGGGGCTAGCGGGAGTAGAAGAGCAGTTCTTC. Translation gives CASRGLAGVEEQFF.

This clonotype has only a few counts. The CDR3 spells CASSGRDLGTEAFF. As DNA, the CDR3 is TGCGCCAGCAGTGGCCGGGACCTGGGGACTGAAGCTTTCTTT. The chain recombines TRBV10-2 with TRBJ1-1; TRBD1 might be the D (5 bases). V was clipped by 4 bases and J by 5 bases, with 14 bases between them. Per the germline V gene, CDR1 is WSHSY and CDR2 is SAAADI. This CDR3 is 14 amino acids long.

V gene TRBV28 combines with J gene TRBJ2-7; TRBD1 agrees at 7 bases. CDR3 length: 15 residues. With 2 bases clipped from V and 5 bases from J, the junction kept 9 bases outside the gene matches. Germline V lookup: CDR1 MDHEN, CDR2 SYDVKM. The CDR3 DNA reads as TGTGCCAGCAGTTTAGTACAGGGGCGAGGTGACGAGCAGTACTTC. Protein sequence: CASSLVQGRGDEQYF.

The rearrangement links TRBV7-2 to TRBJ2-1; 9 bases are a match to TRBD2. This CDR3 region has 15 residues. J was trimmed by 6 bases and V by 5 bases; bases with no gene match: 8. Per germline, CDR1 SGHTA and CDR2 FQGNSA. This chain's CDR3 is CASSPVGREGNEQFF. CDR3 sequence (DNA): TGTGCCAGCAGCCCCGTCGGGCGGGAGGGCAATGAGCAGTTCTTC.

This clonotype was picked up many times. The chain carries TRBV6-1 and TRBJ2-1; D unclear. The CDR3 spans 11 residues. Germline V gene sequence: CDR1 MNHNS, CDR2 SASEGT. The V gene lost 3 bases and the J gene lost 9 bases, with 6 bases spanning the gap. The CDR3 region is CASSDRLEQFF. The CDR3 bases are TGTGCCAGCAGTGACCGCCTTGAGCAGTTCTTC.

This clonotype has only a few counts. The chain employs TRBV15 and TRBJ2-5; 9 bases are shared with TRBD1. This CDR3 is 15 amino acids long. Per germline, CDR1 LNHNV and CDR2 YYDKDF (reference sequence). Germline trimming cut 2 bases from V and 5 bases from J; bases unmatched to any gene: 6. The CDR3 sequence: CATSRNRDRVETQYF. The CDR3 DNA sequence: TGTGCCACCAGCAGAAACCGGGACAGGGTTGAGACCCAGTACTTC.

This clonotype occurred a few times. J is TRBJ2-3 and V is TRBV5-1, with 11 bases identical to TRBD2. In germline, CDR1 is SGHRS, CDR2 YFSETQ. The CDR3 spans 17 residues. The V gene end was trimmed by 0 bases and the J gene end by 1 base; junction bases not matched to a gene: 4. The CDR3 is CASSLDPGLAGTDTQYF. For the CDR3, the DNA is TGCGCCAGCAGCTTGGATCCGGGACTAGCGGGCACAGATACGCAGTATTTT.

This clonotype occurred a few times. Here the CDR3 reads CASSLNRGQDYGYTF. The CDR3 coding sequence is TGCGCCAGCAGCTTAAACAGGGGGCAGGACTATGGCTACACCTTC. This chain connects TRBV5-1 to TRBJ1-2; 9 bases agree with TRBD1. J gave up 3 bases and V 2 bases, and 5 bases lay outside the gene matches. The germline V gene has CDR1 SGHRS and CDR2 YFSETQ. CDR3 size: 15 residues.

The J gene is TRBJ2-1, the V gene TRBV18; D remains ambiguous. CDR1 is KGHSH, CDR2 LQKENI, per germline. The CDR3 length is 15 residues. Trimming pared 2 bases from V and 3 bases from J, leaving 11 bases between. CDR3 in amino acids: CASSPTSDDYNEQFF. The CDR3 nucleotides read TGTGCCAGCTCACCAACGTCAGACGACTACAATGAGCAGTTCTTC.

The rearrangement joins TRBV30 to TRBJ2-2; D unresolved. This CDR3 spans 13 amino acids. The germline gives CDR1 GTSNPN, CDR2 SVGIG (reference sequence). V lost 2 bases to trimming and J lost 0 bases, with 4 bases between them. CDR3 sequence: CAWSSSNTGELFF. For the CDR3, the DNA is TGTGCCTGGAGTTCTTCGAACACCGGGGAGCTGTTTTTT.

The sample holds a few counts of this clonotype. This chain joins TRBV12-3 or TRBV12-4 and TRBJ1-6; D is possibly TRBD1 (5 bases). V lost 2 bases, J lost 8 bases, and 13 bases lay in between. The CDR3 extends over 15 amino acids. Here the CDR3 DNA reads TGTGCCAGCAGTTTAAGCGGGGGTTTACATTCACCCCTCCACTTT. It specifies CASSLSGGLHSPLHF.

This clonotype was seen at least ten times. V gene TRBV5-1 combines with J gene TRBJ2-5; maybe TRBD1 (5 bases). CDR1 and CDR2 (germline): SGHRS, YFSETQ. The CDR3 runs 15 residues. Trimming removed 1 base at V and 1 base at J, with 11 bases between. The CDR3 sequence: CASSLMQGTQETQYF. For the CDR3, the DNA is TGCGCCAGCAGCTTGATGCAGGGCACCCAAGAGACCCAGTACTTC. The full variable domain, rest sourced from reference TRBV5-1 and TRBJ2-5, is KAGVTQTPRYLIKTRGQQVTLSCSPISGHRSVSWYQQTPGQGLQFLFEYFSETQRNKGNFPGRFSGRQFSNSRSEMNVSTLELGDSALYLCASSLMQGTQETQYFGPGTRLLVL.

This chain links TRBV29-1 with TRBJ1-2, with TRBD1 as a possible D gene (6 bases). There are 13 residues in the CDR3. Trimming took 4 bases from V and 5 from J, leaving 14 bases between them. In germline, CDR1 is SQVTM, CDR2 ANQGSEA. CDR3 loop: CSVGTQGPYGYTF. The CDR3 region has the DNA TGCAGCGTTGGTACCCAGGGGCCGTATGGCTACACCTTC.

In this sample, this clonotype turned up a few times. The chain recombines TRBV7-2 with TRBJ2-3, with a tentative D call TRBD2 (6 bases). In germline, CDR1 is SGHTA, CDR2 FQGNSA. V was shortened by 6 bases and J by 5 bases, with 9 bases between the two germline ends. CDR3 size: 12 residues. The CDR3 bases are TGTGCCAGCAGACTGGGGGGAGATACGCAGTATTTT. It specifies CASRLGGDTQYF.

This chain joins TRBV30 and TRBJ2-1; TRBD1 or TRBD2 may be the D gene (5 bases each). Trimming shortened V by 2 bases and J by 2 bases, and 13 bases separated the two germline ends. The CDR3 totals 15 residues. Germline lookup yields CDR1 GTSNPN and CDR2 SVGIG (reference sequence). CDR3 residues: CAWSRERGAYNEQFF. In DNA form, the CDR3 reads TGTGCCTGGAGTAGGGAGAGGGGCGCCTACAATGAGCAGTTCTTC.

This clonotype turned up a few times. This rearrangement joins TRBV20-1 to TRBJ1-5; tentatively, D is TRBD1 (6 bases). The CDR3 sequence is 12 residues long. Germline V gene sequence: CDR1 DFQATT, CDR2 SNEGSKA (reference sequence). Trimming took 5 bases from V and 7 from J, leaving 12 bases between them. The CDR3 DNA follows: TGCAGTGCTGGGGGGCTTGGGCAGCCCCAGCATTTT. It encodes CSAGGLGQPQHF.

This clonotype has at least ten counts. The chain has TRBV27 and TRBJ2-7; the match to TRBD2 covers 11 bases. The germline V gene encodes CDR1 MNHEY and CDR2 SMNVEV (reference sequence). The junction had 0 bases not matched to a gene; V was cut back by 2 bases and J by 0 bases. The CDR3 is made up of 15 amino acids. The CDR3: CASSLTSGSSYEQYV. The CDR3 region has the DNA TGTGCCAGCAGTTTAACTAGCGGGAGCTCCTACGAGCAGTACGTC.

A few counts support this clonotype. The CDR3 spells CSASRQGGDTEAFF. In DNA, the CDR3 is TGCAGTGCTAGTCGACAGGGAGGGGACACTGAAGCTTTCTTT. The V and J genes are TRBV20-1 and TRBJ1-1; TRBD1 matches 7 bases. Unmatched junction bases numbered 7, after V lost 3 bases and J lost 3 bases. CDR1 DFQATT and CDR2 SNEGSKA come from the germline V gene (reference sequence). The CDR3 is 14 amino acids.

This clonotype was seen more than once but under ten times. The chain employs TRBV20-1 and TRBJ2-1, with 10 bases aligning to TRBD2. The germline V gene encodes CDR1 DFQATT and CDR2 SNEGSKA (reference sequence). The CDR3 is 14 amino acids. J was trimmed by 3 bases and V by 6 bases; bases with no gene match: 5. The CDR3: CSARTSGIYNEQFF. The CDR3 DNA reads TGCAGTGCACGTACTAGCGGGATCTACAATGAGCAGTTCTTC.

The chain combines TRBV2 with TRBJ1-1, with unresolved D. Looked up from germline, CDR1 is SNHLY and CDR2 is FYNNEI. Trimming cost V 2 bases and J 9 bases, with 13 bases left between them. CDR3 length: 13 amino acids. CDR3 nucleotide sequence: TGTGCCAGCAGTGAATCATTCCGGGTCCAAGCTTTCTTT. Amino acids: CASSESFRVQAFF.

This chain joins TRBV5-1 and TRBJ1-1, with D perhaps matching TRBD1 (6 bases). Germline-derived CDR1 and CDR2 are SGHRS and YFSETQ. V gave up 0 bases and J gave up 1 base, with 10 bases separating them. The CDR3 covers 15 residues. CDR3 in DNA: TGCGCCAGCAGCTTGGCCCAGGGGTGGAACACTGAAGCTTTCTTT. It translates to CASSLAQGWNTEAFF.

The CDR3 loop reads CASSFDRVTDTQYF. Written as DNA, the CDR3 is TGTGCCAGCAGTTTCGACAGGGTCACAGATACGCAGTATTTT. The chain couples TRBV27 to TRBJ2-3; 7 nucleotides agree with TRBD1. This CDR3 has 14 residues. J lost 2 bases, V lost 3 bases, and 2 bases had no gene match. CDR1 is MNHEY, CDR2 SMNVEV, per germline (reference sequence).

The chain recombines TRBV15 with TRBJ1-4; D is unresolved. The CDR3 sequence is 17 residues long. The V end lost 5 bases, the J end lost 3 bases, and 19 bases lay between the germline ends. Germline V CDR1 and CDR2: LNHNV, YYDKDF (reference sequence). CDR3 nucleotides: TGTGCCACCAGCGGTCACTCCAGTGGATCGGCTAATGAAAAACTGTTTTTT. It specifies CATSGHSSGSANEKLFF.

This clonotype has ten or more counts. The chain employs TRBV7-6 and TRBJ2-1; D not certain. The CDR3 spans 14 residues. Germline V gene data show CDR1 as SGHVS and CDR2 as FNYEAQ. Trimming left V 1 base short and J 7 bases short, with 11 bases between. The CDR3 sequence: CASSLEVVSNEQFF. DNA for the CDR3: TGTGCCAGCAGCTTAGAGGTAGTTTCAAATGAGCAGTTCTTC.

The chain links TRBV27 to TRBJ1-1, with D perhaps TRBD1 (5 bases). Germline assignment: CDR1 MNHEY and CDR2 SMNVEV (reference sequence). Trimming stripped 3 bases from V and 3 bases from J, with 11 bases between. CDR3 length: 14 residues. Here the CDR3 reads CASSFRATDTEAFF. In nucleotides, the CDR3 is TGTGCCAGCAGTTTTCGGGCGACAGACACTGAAGCTTTCTTT.